One and the same sample provided the 7 T cell receptor beta chains below, sequenced in a study of T cell responses to AZD1222 COVID-19 vaccine. Clones were sequenced by immunoSEQ multiplex PCR, and TCRdb holds only the in-frame ones, with some missing. Altogether around 120,000 clones are present, under 95% being singletons, with the ten largest covering 5%. The material was peripheral blood, obtained 28 days after the second AZD1222 dose. Every receptor here comes from an adult who received the AZD1222 COVID-19 vaccine.

The rearrangement uses TRBV29-1 and TRBJ2-5; D gene unclear. The CDR3 has 13 residues. Germline V gene data show CDR1 as SQVTM and CDR2 as ANQGSEA. V lost 6 bases, J lost 2 bases, and 13 bases lay in between. The CDR3 coding sequence is TGCAGCGTCCCGGCCGCATCTCAAGAGACCCAGTACTTC. It yields the protein CSVPAASQETQYF.

The chain couples TRBV19 to TRBJ1-3; D might be TRBD1 (5 bases). This CDR3 has 13 residues. The germline V gene encodes CDR1 LNHDA and CDR2 SQIVND (reference sequence). Trimming took 9 bases from V and 4 from J, leaving 13 bases between them. The CDR3 DNA follows: TGTGCCAGCGCGACAGACTTCGGAAACACCATATATTTT. Translated, it gives CASATDFGNTIYF.

The chain couples TRBV7-3 to TRBJ2-5; perhaps TRBD2 as D (6 bases). The CDR3 contains 16 residues. With 1 base removed from V and 2 bases from J, the gap between germline ends came to 14 bases. CDR1 is SGHTA, CDR2 FQGTGA, per germline. The CDR3 sequence is CASSLRRDGKQETQYF. CDR3 nucleotide sequence: TGTGCCAGCAGCTTAAGGCGGGATGGCAAACAAGAGACCCAGTACTTC. Based on the CDR3 plus reference TRBV7-3 and TRBJ2-5, the full variable domain is GAGVSQTPSNKVTEKGKYVELRCDPISGHTALYWYRQSLGQGPEFLIYFQGTGAADDSGLPNDRFFAVRPEGSVSTLKIQRTERGDSAVYLCASSLRRDGKQETQYFGPGTRLLVL.

This chain links TRBV2 with TRBJ1-3; the D is unclear. The CDR3 is 12 residues long. Deletions cut 6 bases from V and 7 bases from J, with 10 bases between. In germline, CDR1 is SNHLY, CDR2 FYNNEI. For the CDR3, the DNA is TGTGCCAGCAGAACCGTGGGGAACACCATATATTTT. As protein: CASRTVGNTIYF.

CDR3 DNA sequence: TGTGCCAGCAGCAGGGGGGACGCGCACTACGAGCAGTACTTC. It encodes CASSRGDAHYEQYF. V and J are TRBV7-6 and TRBJ2-7; D is perhaps TRBD1 or TRBD2 (6 bases each). Germline lookup yields CDR1 SGHVS and CDR2 FNYEAQ. V was clipped by 5 bases and J by 3 bases, with 14 bases between them. CDR3 length: 14 residues.

V usage is TRBV19 and J usage is TRBJ2-7, with TRBD1 matching over 12 bases. With 6 bases clipped from V and 2 bases from J, the junction kept 5 bases outside the gene matches. This CDR3 spans 15 amino acids. Germline V CDR1 and CDR2: LNHDA, SQIVND (reference sequence). CDR3 loop: CASRGQGAATYEQYF. The CDR3 bases are TGTGCCAGTAGGGGACAGGGGGCGGCCACCTACGAGCAGTACTTC.

The J gene is TRBJ1-1, the V gene TRBV19; D ambiguous. The CDR3 is 13 amino acids. Germline loops: CDR1 LNHDA, CDR2 SQIVND (reference sequence). V dropped 0 bases and J dropped 1 base, with 3 bases sitting between them. This CDR3 reads CASSIDGNTEAFF. In DNA form, the CDR3 reads TGTGCCAGTAGTATAGACGGGAACACTGAAGCTTTCTTT.